The 22 T cell receptor beta chains below were found in one sample sequenced in a study of T-cell memory formation after mild COVID-19. TCRdb reprocessed the 5' RACE reads via MiXCR and lists one record per CDR3 protein. Seen here are more than 250,000 distinct CDR3 sequences, approximately 15% observed once, and the top ten hold roughly 21%. Material for sequencing was PBMCs or a T cell subset sorted from them (not recorded which). The receptors derive from a man aged 18 to 30 who had mild COVID-19 (a few samples of this study predate the infection). Cell type and time point are not known.

This clonotype was found a few times. V usage is TRBV4-3 and J usage is TRBJ2-5; D ambiguous. The CDR3 spans 16 residues. V was shortened by 0 bases and J by 5 bases, with 16 bases between the two germline ends. Germline values: CDR1 LGHNA, CDR2 YSLEER. DNA of the CDR3: TGCGCCAGCAGCCAAGATTTACGGCGGATAGTGGAGACCCAGTACTTC. Protein product: CASSQDLRRIVETQYF.

The chain employs TRBV20-1 and TRBJ2-7; possibly TRBD1 or TRBD2 for D (6 bases each). Germline CDR1 and CDR2: DFQATT and SNEGSKA (reference sequence). V was pared by 0 bases and J by 4 bases, with 7 bases between. This CDR3 has 12 amino acids. CDR3 protein: CSAREGGYEQYF. For the CDR3, the DNA is TGCAGTGCTAGAGAAGGGGGGTACGAGCAGTACTTC.

This clonotype was seen a handful of times. The chain couples TRBV12-3 or TRBV12-4 to TRBJ2-2; 9 nucleotides line up with TRBD2. V dropped 1 base and J dropped 0; count of bases not matched to a gene: 6. The CDR3 sequence is 18 residues long. The CDR3 DNA reads TGTGCCAGCAGTTTAGAAAGCGGGGGGCCTCCGAACACCGGGGAGCTGTTTTTT. The encoded protein is CASSLESGGPPNTGELFF.

The chain recombines TRBV29-1 with TRBJ2-2; possibly TRBD2 for D (6 bases). The CDR3 runs to 13 residues. Germline CDR1 is SQVTM and CDR2 is ANQGSEA. V was trimmed by 6 bases and J by 4 bases, leaving 12 bases between them. CDR3 sequence: CSVCTSTTGELFF. In DNA, the CDR3 is TGCAGCGTCTGCACTAGCACCACCGGGGAGCTGTTTTTT.

There are many counts of this clonotype. The chain links TRBV5-1 to TRBJ2-3, with TRBD2 as a possible D gene (5 bases). The V and J ends lost 4 bases and 4 bases respectively, with 10 bases between them. Germline-derived CDR1 and CDR2 are SGHRS and YFSETQ. This CDR3 region has 13 residues. CDR3 sequence (DNA): TGCGCCAGCAGCAGCGAGGGCGCAGATACGCAGTATTTT. Translated: CASSSEGADTQYF.

The genes are TRBV7-8 and TRBJ2-5, with TRBD2 matching over 9 bases. This CDR3 has 17 residues. CDR1 and CDR2 (germline): SGHVS, FQNEAQ. Unmatched junction bases numbered 7, after V lost 1 base and J lost 1 base. The CDR3 loop reads CASSLVASGVIQETQYF. Written as DNA, the CDR3 is TGTGCCAGCAGCTTAGTTGCTAGCGGGGTAATCCAAGAGACCCAGTACTTC.

The chain uses TRBV6-6 and TRBJ1-1; possibly TRBD1 for D (5 bases). From germline, CDR1 is MNHNY and CDR2 SVGAGI (reference sequence). The CDR3 has 13 residues. V was trimmed by 10 bases and J by 1 base, leaving 13 bases between them. The CDR3 region is CATLRGANTEAFF. The DNA for the CDR3 is TGTGCCACCCTCCGGGGCGCGAACACTGAAGCTTTCTTT.

V is TRBV14 and J is TRBJ2-2; 8 bases are shared with TRBD1. Germline CDR1 and CDR2: SGHDN and FVKESK. Unmatched junction bases numbered 9, after V lost 5 bases and J lost 1 base. The CDR3 contains 17 residues. CDR3 region: CASSKLTGTGNTGELFF. Written as DNA, the CDR3 is TGTGCCAGCAGCAAACTTACCGGGACAGGGAACACCGGGGAGCTGTTTTTT.

The gene calls are TRBV6-5 and TRBJ2-5; TRBD1 agrees at 7 bases. Trimming at V came to 0 bases and at J to 2 bases, leaving 3 bases not matched to a gene. In germline, CDR1 is MNHEY, CDR2 SVGAGI. CDR3 size: 15 residues. The CDR3 DNA sequence: TGTGCCAGCAGTTACTCGACGACAGGGCAAGAGACCCAGTACTTC. It translates to CASSYSTTGQETQYF.

DNA of the CDR3: TGTGCCAGCAGCGCGGGACTAGCGGGGGCCGATACGCAGTATTTT. Amino acids: CASSAGLAGADTQYF. The chain joins TRBV7-2 to TRBJ2-3; 14 bases match TRBD2. The CDR3 loop spans 15 amino acids. In germline, CDR1 is SGHTA, CDR2 FQGNSA. J lost 6 bases, V lost 5 bases, and 4 bases had no gene match.

The chain has TRBV6-5 and TRBJ1-5; D perhaps matches TRBD1 (5 bases). CDR3 size: 15 residues. Germline V gene lookup returns CDR1 MNHEY and CDR2 SVGAGI. V lost 4 bases and J lost 4, with 14 bases in between. The CDR3 is CASSSQAGTNQPQHF. CDR3 sequence (DNA): TGTGCCAGCAGTTCCCAGGCCGGGACGAATCAGCCCCAGCATTTT.

This clonotype has only a few counts. The CDR3 DNA reads TGTGCCAGCAGCCAAGGGACAGGGGAATCACCCCTCCACTTT. It translates to CASSQGTGESPLHF. This sequence joins TRBV3-1 and TRBJ1-6, with 9 bases aligning to TRBD1. Per the germline V gene, CDR1 is LGHDT and CDR2 is YNNKEL (reference sequence). CDR3 size: 14 residues. V lost 1 base to trimming and J lost 10 bases; unmatched junction nucleotides: 2.

The rearrangement uses TRBV10-3 and TRBJ1-3; D is perhaps TRBD1 (5 bases). With 10 bases removed from V and 6 bases from J, the gap between germline ends came to 16 bases. This CDR3 comprises 13 residues. The germline gives CDR1 ENHRY, CDR2 SYGVKD. CDR3 coding DNA: TGTGCCACCGCCAGGGAGGGGCCAAACACCATATATTTT. Protein sequence: CATAREGPNTIYF.

This clonotype came up a few times. The chain is built from TRBV5-1 and TRBJ2-5; D might be TRBD2 (7 bases). The CDR3 runs to 15 residues. The V gene lost 5 bases and the J gene lost 1 base, with 15 bases spanning the gap. The germline gives CDR1 SGHRS, CDR2 YFSETQ. The CDR3 loop is CASSTGGGFQETQYF. CDR3 nucleotide sequence: TGCGCCAGCAGTACGGGCGGGGGCTTCCAAGAGACCCAGTACTTC.

This clonotype was detected only a few times. This rearrangement joins TRBV6-5 to TRBJ2-1, with 11 bases identical to TRBD1. This CDR3 is 18 amino acids long. The V segment lost 5 bases and the J segment 6 bases; nucleotides outside the gene matches: 15. The germline V gene encodes CDR1 MNHEY and CDR2 SVGAGI. The CDR3 loop reads CASSKRTGGDPPLNEQFF. The CDR3, as DNA: TGTGCCAGCAGTAAACGGACAGGGGGCGACCCGCCGCTCAATGAGCAGTTCTTC.

The chain has TRBV10-3 and TRBJ2-1, with D possibly being TRBD1 (5 bases). This CDR3 has 12 residues. V lost 8 bases to trimming and J lost 7 bases, with 12 bases between them. From germline, CDR1 is ENHRY and CDR2 SYGVKD. The CDR3: CAIYSPGNEQFF. The CDR3 DNA is TGTGCCATCTACAGTCCAGGGAATGAGCAGTTCTTC.

The chain combines TRBV5-1 with TRBJ2-2, with a weak D call TRBD2 (5 bases). The CDR3 has 15 residues. In germline, CDR1 is SGHRS, CDR2 YFSETQ. Trimming removed 0 bases at V and 1 base at J, with 7 bases between. Written as DNA, the CDR3 is TGCGCCAGCAGCTTGGCACTAGTGAACACCGGGGAGCTGTTTTTT. It specifies CASSLALVNTGELFF.

The chain is built from TRBV12-3 or TRBV12-4 and TRBJ2-3, with D possibly matching TRBD2 (5 bases). Trimming removed 4 bases at V and 2 bases at J, with 19 bases between. This CDR3 has 17 residues. The CDR3 here is CASSSILGERFTDTQYF. The CDR3 region has the DNA TGTGCCAGCAGTTCTATCCTTGGGGAGCGGTTCACAGATACGCAGTATTTT.

Only a few counts were recorded for this clonotype. The chain is built from TRBV10-3 and TRBJ1-5; maybe TRBD1 (5 bases). The germline V gene encodes CDR1 ENHRY and CDR2 SYGVKD. The CDR3 has 15 residues. Deletions cut 3 bases from V and 7 bases from J, with 16 bases between. CDR3 region: CAISETRAAGQPQHF. The CDR3 coding sequence is TGTGCCATCAGTGAAACCAGGGCGGCGGGACAGCCCCAGCATTTT.

There are a few counts of this clonotype. J is TRBJ1-3 and V is TRBV4-1, with D unresolved. The length of the CDR3 is 15 residues. Germline CDR1 reads MGHRA; CDR2 reads YSYEKL. V gave up 0 bases and J gave up 3 bases, with 9 bases separating them. The CDR3 here is CASSQDIRYGNTIYF. The CDR3 nucleotides read TGCGCCAGCAGCCAAGATATCAGATATGGAAACACCATATATTTT.

This clonotype has more than one count but fewer than ten. The chain uses TRBV6-5 and TRBJ2-5; perhaps TRBD2 as D (5 bases). The germline CDR1 and CDR2 sequences are MNHEY and SVGAGI. The CDR3 extends over 14 amino acids. The ends were cut back, 4 bases at V and 1 base at J, with 10 bases in the middle. The CDR3 sequence is CASSFGKTQETQYF. The CDR3 coding sequence is TGTGCCAGCAGTTTCGGGAAAACCCAAGAGACCCAGTACTTC.

The chain joins TRBV18 to TRBJ1-3; D possibly corresponds to TRBD1 (6 bases). CDR1 is KGHSH and CDR2 is LQKENI in the germline V gene. Trimming took off 3 bases at V and 2 bases at J, with 14 bases between the two ends. CDR3 length: 16 residues. The chain's CDR3 is CASSPAINRAGNTIYF. CDR3 DNA: TGTGCCAGCTCACCCGCCATAAACAGGGCTGGAAACACCATATATTTT.